Sequencing of this T cell receptor (beta chain) was carried out in a study of blood T cell repertoires in COVID-19. TCRdb's table, derived via immunoSEQ multiplex PCR, lists solely in-frame clones and lacks some. Among fewer than 65,000 clones listed, 79% were seen once. In this sample, this clone turned up many times. What was sequenced was peripheral blood. This TCR came from a man in his 70s with acute or convalescent COVID-19.

CDR3 bases: TGTGCCAGCAGCGTCCGACAGGGGCCTGCCTACGAGCAGTACTTC. Encoded protein: CASSVRQGPAYEQYF. The chain couples TRBV3-1 (or the pseudogene TRBV3-2) to TRBJ2-7; 8 bases agree with TRBD1. The germline V gene has CDR1 LGHDT and CDR2 YNNKEL (reference sequence). With V trimmed by 5 bases and J by 2 bases, 8 bases remained unmatched. This CDR3 contains 15 residues.